This T cell receptor (beta chain) appears in the sequencing data of a study of blood T cell repertoires in COVID-19 (dated by TCRdb to the early 2020s). Regarding the study in general: Samples covering the acute and convalescent phases of COVID-19 were provided by collaborators in the United States, Italy and Spain. Subjects who had been exposed to COVID-19, were actively infected with it, or had recovered from it provided the deeply sampled blood TCRbeta repertoires that made up the dataset. The material from the prospective study consisted of cDNA or gDNA derived from T cells, B-cell-depleted T cells, or PBMCs. The samples were drawn from the first 160 participants of the ongoing ImmuneRACE study and from 950 to 1,500 subjects provided by 6 global collaborators. The repertoires were released in a freely available public database meant as a resource for research on the immune response to SARS-CoV-2. Nearly every sample came with metadata listing a de-identified subject ID, COVID-19 status, age in years and sex. Where available, HLA class I and class II types were taken from metadata supplied by the sample provider and were not determined by assay-based typing. The paper as a whole reports these results and caveats: The amount of clinical and demographic metadata varied by source and participant and was provided uncurated.

The collaborating institutions used their own protocols to collect whole blood in K2EDTA tubes. Collaborator samples were shipped for TCRbeta analysis as frozen whole blood, isolated PBMCs, or DNA extracted from either sample type. Remarks on this clone: What antigen it recognizes has not been identified. It has no much larger one-base neighbor in the sample; base qualities were not kept.

There are 16 amino acids in the CDR3, from cysteine to phenylalanine inclusive. Only the CDR3 region is kept as DNA, spanning 48 bases read in frame from base 1. Reading the germline V gene gives CDR1 SGDLS and CDR2 YYNGEE. The germline V and J ends show losses of 2 bases and 4 bases respectively, and no gene match explains 5 bases of the junction. The immunoSEQ Assay, a bias-controlled multiplex PCR, was used to amplify TCRbeta CDR3 regions from genomic DNA. The authors' pipeline ran thus. Nucleated cell counts per sample were estimated from amplification of reference gene primers within the assay. To quantify the absolute abundance of each unique TCRbeta CDR3 rearrangement, sequence reads were collapsed and filtered. For each sample, productive Simpson clonality was calculated by taking the square root of Simpson's diversity index across productive rearrangements. Held by TCRdb, this immuneACCESS table contains in-frame sequences only and omits some clones. Under half of the omission traces to an unresolved V gene where checked; the cause of the rest is unknown. D and trimming come from the DNA, and the V and J calls and clone size come from that table. Recorded for this sample are over 30,000 clones; about four fifths of them occurred a single time. Of the sample, around 40% falls within the top ten clones.

This TCR came from an elderly man with active or convalescent COVID-19. Sequences were obtained from peripheral blood. The rearrangement combines TRBV9 with TRBJ1-6, and TRBD1 aligns with 8 junction nucleotides. The DNA sequence follows: TGTGCCAGCAGCGTCCGGGACAGGATGTATAATTCACCCCTCCACTTT. This translates into CASSVRDRMYNSPLHF.